The TCR beta chain under discussion was sequenced for a study of T cell changes during pregnancy in multiple sclerosis. J was trimmed by 3 bases and V by 4 bases; bases with no gene match: 8. Germline assignment: CDR1 KGHSH and CDR2 LQKENI. The CDR3 spans 15 residues. TCRdb's table, derived via immunoSEQ multiplex PCR, lists solely in-frame clones and lacks some. The repertoire holds about 69,000 clones, approximately 91% seen once, with roughly 1.5% in the top ten. The receptor was derived from a female donor with multiple sclerosis, enrolled in a pregnancy study. Specimen: peripheral blood, collected in the third trimester of pregnancy. This sequence joins TRBV18 and TRBJ2-7; 8 positions agree with TRBD1. CDR3 amino acids: CASSLTGGSGYEQYF. CDR3 DNA sequence: TGTGCCAGCTCACTCACAGGGGGATCAGGCTACGAGCAGTACTTC.